This TCR beta chain was found in a study of CD8 T cell repertoires and HIV-1 epitope variants. For the study at large: IL-2, IL-7 and IL-15 were added on days 3 and 7 of approximately 11-day cultures. An uncultured baseline aliquot held 1M T cells. Whole-study findings and limits: No clonotypes responded to the TAALDMSHF plasma variant; four to six recognized KF9, one HW9.

Sequencing used immunoSEQ multiplex PCR; TCRdb keeps in-frame clones, though not all of them. The sample has about 4,500 clones, approximately 71% seen once. The V gene lost 2 bases and the J gene lost 0 bases, with 8 bases spanning the gap. The germline CDR1 and CDR2 sequences are KGHSH and LQKENI. The CDR3 consists of 14 residues. This clone was observed a few times. Its antigen is undetermined. The sequenced sample consisted of cultured CD8+ T cells derived from PBMCs. The V call is TRBV18, the J call TRBJ2-7; D not resolved. The receptor's source is a male donor with HIV. The chain's CDR3 is CASSPTDPSYEQYF. CDR3 bases: TGTGCCAGCTCACCAACTGACCCCTCCTACGAGCAGTACTTC.